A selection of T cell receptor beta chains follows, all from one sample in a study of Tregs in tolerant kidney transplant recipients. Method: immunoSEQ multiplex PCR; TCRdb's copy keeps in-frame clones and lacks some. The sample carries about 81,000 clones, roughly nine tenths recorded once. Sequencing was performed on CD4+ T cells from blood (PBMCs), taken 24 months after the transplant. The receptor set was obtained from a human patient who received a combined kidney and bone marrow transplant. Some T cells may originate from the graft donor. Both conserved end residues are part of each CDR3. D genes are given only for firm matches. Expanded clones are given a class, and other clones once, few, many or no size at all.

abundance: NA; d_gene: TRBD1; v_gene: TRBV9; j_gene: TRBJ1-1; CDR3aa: CASSSRGRVNTEAFF; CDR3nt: TGTGCCAGCAGCTCGAGGGGGCGAGTGAACACTGAAGCTTTCTTT
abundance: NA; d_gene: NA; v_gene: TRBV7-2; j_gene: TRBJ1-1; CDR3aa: CASSSFTGNTEAFF; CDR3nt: TGTGCCAGCAGCTCATTTACAGGGAACACTGAAGCTTTCTTT
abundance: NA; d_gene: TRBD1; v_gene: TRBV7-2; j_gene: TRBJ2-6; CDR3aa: CASSGYRGPSSGANVLTF; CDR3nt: TGTGCCAGCAGCGGATACAGGGGGCCCTCCTCTGGGGCCAACGTCCTGACTTTC
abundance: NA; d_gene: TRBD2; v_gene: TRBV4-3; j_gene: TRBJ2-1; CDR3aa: CASSRRSSGSGLRDEQFF; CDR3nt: TGCGCCAGCAGCCGGCGAAGTAGCGGGAGCGGCCTTCGGGATGAGCAGTTCTTC
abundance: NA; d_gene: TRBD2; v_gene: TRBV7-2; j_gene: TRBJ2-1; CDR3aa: CASSLALQRGLPRSYNEQFF; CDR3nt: TGTGCCAGCAGCTTAGCGCTCCAGCGGGGCTTACCCCGCTCCTACAATGAGCAGTTCTTC
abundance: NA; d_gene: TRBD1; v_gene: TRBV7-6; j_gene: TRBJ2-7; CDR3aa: CASSPRQGPDSNEQYF; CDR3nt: TGTGCCAGCAGCCCGAGACAGGGGCCGGATTCAAACGAGCAGTACTTC
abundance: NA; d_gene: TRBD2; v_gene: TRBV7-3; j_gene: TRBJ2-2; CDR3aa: CASSRDSGGTGELFF; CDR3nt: TGTGCCAGCAGTCGTGATAGCGGGGGGACCGGGGAGCTGTTTTTT
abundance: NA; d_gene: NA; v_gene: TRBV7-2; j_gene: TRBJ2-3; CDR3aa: CASTEERSSTDTQYF; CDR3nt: TGTGCCAGCACCGAAGAGCGGTCCAGCACAGATACGCAGTATTTT
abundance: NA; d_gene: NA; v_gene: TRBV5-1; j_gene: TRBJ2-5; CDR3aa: CASSLVGETQYF; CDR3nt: TGCGCCAGCAGCTTGGTCGGAGAGACCCAGTACTTC
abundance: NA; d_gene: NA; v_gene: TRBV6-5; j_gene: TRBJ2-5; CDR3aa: CASSYGEAQETQYF; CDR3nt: TGTGCCAGCAGTTACGGGGAGGCCCAAGAGACCCAGTACTTC
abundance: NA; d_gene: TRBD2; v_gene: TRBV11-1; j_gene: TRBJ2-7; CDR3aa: CASSLVGRGSSYEQYF; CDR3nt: TGTGCCAGCAGCTTAGTCGGGCGGGGGAGCTCCTACGAGCAGTACTTC
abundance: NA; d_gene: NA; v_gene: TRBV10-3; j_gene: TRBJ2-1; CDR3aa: CAISESAVRGNEQFF; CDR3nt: TGTGCCATCAGTGAGTCTGCGGTCCGGGGTAATGAGCAGTTCTTC
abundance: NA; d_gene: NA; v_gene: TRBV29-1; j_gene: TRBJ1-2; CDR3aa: CSVEGRGIDGYTF; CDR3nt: TGCAGCGTTGAGGGCAGGGGTATTGATGGCTACACCTTC
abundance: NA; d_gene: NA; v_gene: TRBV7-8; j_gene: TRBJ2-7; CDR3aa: CASSKTGLPYEQYF; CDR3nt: TGTGCCAGCAGCAAAACAGGGCTACCCTACGAGCAGTACTTC
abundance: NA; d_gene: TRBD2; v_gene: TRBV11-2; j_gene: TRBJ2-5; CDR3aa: CASSFQRVAGETQYF; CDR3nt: TGTGCCAGCAGCTTTCAGAGGGTAGCGGGGGAGACCCAGTACTTC
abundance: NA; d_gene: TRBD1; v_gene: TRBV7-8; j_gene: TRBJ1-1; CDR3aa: CASSLQTGPFEAFF; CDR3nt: TGTGCCAGCAGCTTGCAGACAGGGCCCTTTGAAGCTTTCTTT
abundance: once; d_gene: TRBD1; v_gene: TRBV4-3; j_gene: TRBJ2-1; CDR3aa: CASSQDLKWGQIHEQFF; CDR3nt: TGCGCCAGCAGCCAAGATTTAAAGTGGGGACAGATCCATGAGCAGTTCTTC
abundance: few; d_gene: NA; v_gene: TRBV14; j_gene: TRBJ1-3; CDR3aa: CASSQVRSIYF; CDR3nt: TGTGCCAGCAGCCAAGTCCGTTCCATATATTTT
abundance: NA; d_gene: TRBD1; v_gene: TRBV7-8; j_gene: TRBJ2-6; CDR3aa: CASSLEHYGTGRGGANVLTF; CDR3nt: TGTGCCAGCAGCTTAGAGCACTACGGGACAGGGCGCGGTGGGGCCAACGTCCTGACTTTC
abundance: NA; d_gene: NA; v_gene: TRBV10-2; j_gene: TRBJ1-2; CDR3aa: CASGIPPGTNYTF; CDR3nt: TGCGCCAGCGGTATCCCTCCGGGTACCAACTACACCTTC
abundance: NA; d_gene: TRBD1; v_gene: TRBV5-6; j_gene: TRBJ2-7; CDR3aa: CASSPGQGAGRRYEQYF; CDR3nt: TGTGCCAGCAGCCCGGGACAGGGGGCAGGAAGAAGGTACGAGCAGTACTTC
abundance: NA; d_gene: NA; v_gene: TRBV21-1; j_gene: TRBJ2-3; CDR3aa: CASTRIRDNCTDTQYF; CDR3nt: TGTGCCAGCACTCGAATTCGGGACAACTGCACAGATACGCAGTATTTT
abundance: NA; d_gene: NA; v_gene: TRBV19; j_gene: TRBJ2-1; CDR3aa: CASSMGATAEFF; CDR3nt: TGTGCCAGTAGTATGGGGGCGACGGCTGAGTTCTTC
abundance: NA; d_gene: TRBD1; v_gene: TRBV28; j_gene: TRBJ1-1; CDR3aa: CASDRGVGTEAFF; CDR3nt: TGTGCCAGCGACAGGGGAGTGGGCACTGAAGCTTTCTTT
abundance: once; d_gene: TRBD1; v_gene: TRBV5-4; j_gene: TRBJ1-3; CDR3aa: CASSSGTGSGNTIYF; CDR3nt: TGTGCCAGCAGTTCAGGGACAGGCTCTGGAAACACCATATATTTT
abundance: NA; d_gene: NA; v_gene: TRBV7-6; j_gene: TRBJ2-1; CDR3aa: CASSRLGLPFNEQFF; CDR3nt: TGTGCCAGCAGCCGCCTAGGACTCCCATTCAATGAGCAGTTCTTC
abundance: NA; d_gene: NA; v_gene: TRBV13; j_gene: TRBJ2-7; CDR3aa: CASSKGLGIEQYF; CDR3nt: TGTGCCAGCAGCAAGGGACTTGGAATCGAGCAGTACTTC
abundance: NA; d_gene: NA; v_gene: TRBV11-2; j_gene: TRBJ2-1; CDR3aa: CASSTRTTQPGNEQFF; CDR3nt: TGTGCCAGCAGCACGAGGACTACCCAACCTGGTAATGAGCAGTTCTTC
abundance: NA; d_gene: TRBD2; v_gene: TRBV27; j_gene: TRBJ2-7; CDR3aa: CASRGLAGGTHEQYF; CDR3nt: TGTGCCAGCAGGGGCCTTGCGGGGGGCACCCACGAGCAGTACTTC
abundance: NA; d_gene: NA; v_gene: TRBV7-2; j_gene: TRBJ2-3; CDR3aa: CASSLGRDISSTDTQYF; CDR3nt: TGTGCCAGCAGCTTAGGCCGGGACATTTCTAGCACAGATACGCAGTATTTT
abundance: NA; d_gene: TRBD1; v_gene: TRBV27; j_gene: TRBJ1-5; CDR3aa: CATRDRANQPQHF; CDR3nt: TGTGCCACTCGGGACAGGGCGAATCAGCCCCAGCATTTT
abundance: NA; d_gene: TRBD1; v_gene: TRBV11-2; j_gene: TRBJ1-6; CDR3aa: CASRQTGGNSPLHF; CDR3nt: TGTGCCAGCAGGCAGACAGGGGGTAATTCACCCCTCCACTTT
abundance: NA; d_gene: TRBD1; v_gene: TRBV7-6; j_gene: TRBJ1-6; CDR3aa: CASSITGAQNSPLHF; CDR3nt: TGTGCCAGCAGCATCACAGGGGCCCAAAATTCACCCCTCCACTTT
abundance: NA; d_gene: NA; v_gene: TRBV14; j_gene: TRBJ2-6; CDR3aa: CASSQFLSSGANVLTF; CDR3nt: TGTGCCAGCAGCCAATTCTTGTCCTCTGGGGCCAACGTCCTGACTTTC
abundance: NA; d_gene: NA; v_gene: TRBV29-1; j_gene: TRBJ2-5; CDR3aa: CSVEVGETQYF; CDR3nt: TGCAGCGTTGAAGTCGGGGAGACCCAGTACTTC
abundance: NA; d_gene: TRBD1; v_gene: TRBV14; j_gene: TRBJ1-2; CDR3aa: CASSSRDSYGYTF; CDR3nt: TGTGCCAGCAGCTCCCGGGACAGCTATGGCTACACCTTC
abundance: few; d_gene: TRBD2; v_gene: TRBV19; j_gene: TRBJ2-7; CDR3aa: CASSARLAGAYEQYF; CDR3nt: TGTGCCAGTAGTGCCCGACTAGCGGGGGCCTACGAGCAGTACTTC
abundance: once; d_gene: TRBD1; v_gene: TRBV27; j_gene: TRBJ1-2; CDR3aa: CASSFGQGGSYGYTF; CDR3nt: TGTGCCAGCAGTTTCGGGCAGGGGGGTTCCTATGGCTACACCTTC
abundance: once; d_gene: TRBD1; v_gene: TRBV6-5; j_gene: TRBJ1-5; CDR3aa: CASSGRDRGNQPQHF; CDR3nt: TGTGCCAGCAGTGGCCGGGACAGGGGCAATCAGCCCCAGCATTTT
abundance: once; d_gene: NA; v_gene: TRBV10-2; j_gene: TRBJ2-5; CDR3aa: CASSGALGGETQYF; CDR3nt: TGCGCCAGCAGTGGGGCTCTAGGGGGAGAGACCCAGTACTTC
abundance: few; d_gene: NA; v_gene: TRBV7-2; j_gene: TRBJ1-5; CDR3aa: CASSLGTRGAGQPQHF; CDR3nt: TGTGCCAGCAGCTTGGGGACACGGGGGGCTGGTCAGCCCCAGCATTTT
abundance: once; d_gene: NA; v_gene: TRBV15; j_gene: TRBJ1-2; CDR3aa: CATSRDAGARGYTF; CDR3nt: TGTGCCACCAGCAGAGATGCGGGGGCTCGTGGCTACACCTTC
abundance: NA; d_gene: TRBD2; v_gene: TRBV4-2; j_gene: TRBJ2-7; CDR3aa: CASSQDNRASGMRYEQYF; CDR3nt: TGTGCCAGCAGCCAAGATAACCGGGCTAGCGGGATGAGGTACGAGCAGTACTTC
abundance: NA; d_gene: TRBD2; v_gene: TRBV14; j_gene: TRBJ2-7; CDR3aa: CASSQKRRGTFSYEQYF; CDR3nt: TGTGCCAGCAGCCAAAAAAGGCGGGGGACCTTCTCCTACGAGCAGTACTTC
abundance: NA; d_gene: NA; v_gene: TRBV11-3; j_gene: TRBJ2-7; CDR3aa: CASSSRQTALSYEQYF; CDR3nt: TGTGCCAGCAGCTCCCGACAGACAGCCCTTTCCTACGAGCAGTACTTC
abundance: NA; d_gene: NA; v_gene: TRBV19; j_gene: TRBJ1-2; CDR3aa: CASSRRAANYGYTF; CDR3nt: TGTGCCAGTAGTAGGCGGGCAGCCAACTATGGCTACACCTTC
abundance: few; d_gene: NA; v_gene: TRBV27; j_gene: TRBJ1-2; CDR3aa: CASSFGNHYGYTF; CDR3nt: TGTGCCAGCAGTTTTGGCAATCACTATGGCTACACCTTC
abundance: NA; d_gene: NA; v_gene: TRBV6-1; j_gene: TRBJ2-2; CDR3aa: CASSEAPGGELFF; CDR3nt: TGTGCCAGCAGTGAAGCCCCAGGGGGGGAGCTGTTTTTT
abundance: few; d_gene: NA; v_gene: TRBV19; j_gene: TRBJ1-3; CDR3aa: CASRLGAGNTIYF; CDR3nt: TGTGCCAGTAGGTTGGGAGCTGGAAACACCATATATTTT
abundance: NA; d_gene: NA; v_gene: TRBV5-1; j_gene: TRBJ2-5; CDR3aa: CASSQTGFGDETQYF; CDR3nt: TGCGCCAGCAGCCAAACAGGGTTTGGGGATGAGACCCAGTACTTC
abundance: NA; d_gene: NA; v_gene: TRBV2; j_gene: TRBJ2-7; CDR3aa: CASSEDRYRGGSYEQYF; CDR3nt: TGTGCCAGCAGTGAAGACAGGTACAGGGGGGGGTCCTACGAGCAGTACTTC
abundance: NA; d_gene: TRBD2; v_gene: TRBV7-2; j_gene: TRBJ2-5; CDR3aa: CASNQRAGVQETQYF; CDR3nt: TGTGCCAGCAACCAGAGAGCGGGGGTCCAGGAGACCCAGTACTTC
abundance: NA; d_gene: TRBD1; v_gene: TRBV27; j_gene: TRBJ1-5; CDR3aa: CASSSQSGQGNQPQHF; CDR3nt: TGTGCCAGCAGTTCACAATCAGGACAGGGCAATCAGCCCCAGCATTTT
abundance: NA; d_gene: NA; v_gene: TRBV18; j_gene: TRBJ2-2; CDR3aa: CASSPLQGGELFF; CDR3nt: TGTGCCAGCTCACCCCTTCAGGGTGGGGAGCTGTTTTTT